This T cell receptor (beta chain) was sequenced for a study of regulatory T cells in long-lasting Graves disease. This sample's time point: newly diagnosed GD, antithyroid drugs for less than 3 months. RNA from PBMCs was the source of the TCR library. Assembly of TCR beta libraries relied on iRepertoire HTBI primers together with Arm-PCR of CDR3 regions. TCRdb used MiXCR to reprocess the multiplex PCR reads, holding one entry per CDR3 protein. The top ten clones hold around a fifth of a sample with over 300,000 distinct CDR3 sequences, about a sixth of them seen once. Broader study findings: Reduced TCR diversity was observed in persistent Graves' patients versus newly diagnosed patients.

The CDR3 has 18 residues. Trimming cost V 1 base and J 4 bases; bases outside gene matches: 8. Per the germline V gene, CDR1 is SGHTA and CDR2 is FQGNSA. Regarding this clonotype: The antigen is undetermined.

The TCR originated in a female donor with Graves disease. The chain is built from TRBV7-2 and TRBJ2-2; 11 nucleotides line up with TRBD2. The sequencing here drew on peripheral blood mononuclear cells (PBMCs), taken at new diagnosis, from a patient treated with antithyroid drugs. CDR3 nucleotides: TGTGCCAGCAGCTTAGTCTTAGCGGGAGGGCCTATCACCGGGGAGCTGTTTTTT. It yields the protein CASSLVLAGGPITGELFF.